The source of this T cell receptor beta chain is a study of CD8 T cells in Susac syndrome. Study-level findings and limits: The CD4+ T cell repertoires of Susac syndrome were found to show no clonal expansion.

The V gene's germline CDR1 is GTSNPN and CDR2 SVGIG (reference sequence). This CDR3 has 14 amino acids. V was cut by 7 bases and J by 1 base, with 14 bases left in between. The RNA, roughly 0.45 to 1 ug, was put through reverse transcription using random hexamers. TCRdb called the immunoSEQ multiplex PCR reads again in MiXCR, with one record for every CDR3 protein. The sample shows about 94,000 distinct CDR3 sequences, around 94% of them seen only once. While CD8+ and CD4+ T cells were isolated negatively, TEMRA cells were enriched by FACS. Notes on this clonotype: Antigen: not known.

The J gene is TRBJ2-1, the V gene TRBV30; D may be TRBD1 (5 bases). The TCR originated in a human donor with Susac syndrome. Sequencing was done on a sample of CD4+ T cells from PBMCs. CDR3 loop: CAFTVRASYNEQFF. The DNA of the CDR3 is TGTGCCTTCACGGTCAGGGCTTCCTACAATGAGCAGTTCTTC.